This T cell receptor (beta chain) was profiled in a study of blood T cell repertoires in COVID-19. Study-wide background: From the United States, Italy and Spain came samples of acute and convalescent COVID-19. In each case, the material was cDNA or gDNA derived from T cells, B-cell-depleted T cells, or PBMCs.

CDR1 and CDR2 (germline): WSHSY, SAAADI. This CDR3 is built from 16 residues. The ends lost 8 bases at V and 2 bases at J; junction bases unmatched: 13. Per the authors' pipeline: Quantification of nucleated cells was approximated via reference gene primer amplification. Assay used: immunoSEQ multiplex PCR; TCRdb lists only in-frame clones, some missing. The V and J calls and clone size come from that table; D and trimming were worked out from the DNA. The sample carries about 87,000 clones, 88% recorded once. The TCR originated in an elderly man with acute or convalescent COVID-19. The sample consisted of peripheral blood. The chain has TRBV10-2 and TRBJ2-3; the match to TRBD2 covers 7 bases. This CDR3 is CASHDLQRGTTDTQYF. The CDR3 DNA is TGCGCCAGCCACGACTTACAGCGGGGAACCACAGATACGCAGTATTTT.